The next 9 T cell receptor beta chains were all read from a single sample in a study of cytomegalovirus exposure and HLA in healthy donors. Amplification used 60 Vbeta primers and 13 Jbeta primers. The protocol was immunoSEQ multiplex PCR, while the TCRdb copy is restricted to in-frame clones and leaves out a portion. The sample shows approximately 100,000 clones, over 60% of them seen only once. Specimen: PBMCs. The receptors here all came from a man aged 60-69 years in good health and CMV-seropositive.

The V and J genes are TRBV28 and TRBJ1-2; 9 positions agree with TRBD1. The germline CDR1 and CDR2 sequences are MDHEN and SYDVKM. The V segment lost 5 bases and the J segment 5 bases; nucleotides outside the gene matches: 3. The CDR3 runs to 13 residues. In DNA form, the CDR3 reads TGTGCCAGCAGTCCGGGACAGGGATATGGCTACACCTTC. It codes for CASSPGQGYGYTF.

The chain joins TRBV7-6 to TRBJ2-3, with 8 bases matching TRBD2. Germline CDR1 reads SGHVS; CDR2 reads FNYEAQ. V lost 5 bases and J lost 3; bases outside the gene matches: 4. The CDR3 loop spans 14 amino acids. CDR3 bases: TGTGCCAGCAGCCCCGGGGGGGGAACAGATACGCAGTATTTT. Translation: CASSPGGGTDTQYF.

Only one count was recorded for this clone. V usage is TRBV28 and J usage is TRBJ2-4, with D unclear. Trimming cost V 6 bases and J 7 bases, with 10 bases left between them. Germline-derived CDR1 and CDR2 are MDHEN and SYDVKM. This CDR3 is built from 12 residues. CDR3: CASSPEANIQYF. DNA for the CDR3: TGTGCCAGCAGCCCAGAAGCGAACATTCAGTACTTC.

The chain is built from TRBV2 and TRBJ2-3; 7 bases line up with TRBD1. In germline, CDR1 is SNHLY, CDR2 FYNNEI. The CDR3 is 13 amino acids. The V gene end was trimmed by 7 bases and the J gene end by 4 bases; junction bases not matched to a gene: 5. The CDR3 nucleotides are TGTGCCAGCAACCGACAGGGACCAGATACGCAGTATTTT. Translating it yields CASNRQGPDTQYF.

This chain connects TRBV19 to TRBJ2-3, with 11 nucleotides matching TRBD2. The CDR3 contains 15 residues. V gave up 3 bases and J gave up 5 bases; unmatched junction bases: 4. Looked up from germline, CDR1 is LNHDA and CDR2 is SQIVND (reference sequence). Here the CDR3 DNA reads TGTGCCAGTAGTATTATCACTAGCGGGGGAGATACGCAGTATTTT. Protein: CASSIITSGGDTQYF.

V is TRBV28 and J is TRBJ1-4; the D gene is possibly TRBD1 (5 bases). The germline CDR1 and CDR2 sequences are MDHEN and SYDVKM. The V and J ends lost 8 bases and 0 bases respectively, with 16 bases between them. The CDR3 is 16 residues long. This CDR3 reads CASHSWGSPTNEKLFF. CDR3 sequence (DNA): TGTGCCAGCCACTCGTGGGGCAGCCCAACTAATGAAAAACTGTTTTTT.

The CDR3 region is CASSLAGSGNSPLHF. The CDR3 DNA follows: TGTGCCAGCAGCTTAGCAGGGAGCGGCAATTCACCCCTCCACTTT. The chain carries TRBV7-9 and TRBJ1-6; D not certain. Germline CDR1 and CDR2: SEHNR and FQNEAQ (reference sequence). The CDR3 loop spans 15 amino acids. V was shortened by 0 bases and J by 7 bases, with 10 bases between the two germline ends.

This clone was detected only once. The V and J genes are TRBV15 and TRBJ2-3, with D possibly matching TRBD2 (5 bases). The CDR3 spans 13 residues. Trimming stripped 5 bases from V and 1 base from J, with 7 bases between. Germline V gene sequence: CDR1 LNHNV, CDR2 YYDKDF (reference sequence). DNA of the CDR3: TGTGCCACCAGCGGGAGAGGCACAGATACGCAGTATTTT. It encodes CATSGRGTDTQYF.

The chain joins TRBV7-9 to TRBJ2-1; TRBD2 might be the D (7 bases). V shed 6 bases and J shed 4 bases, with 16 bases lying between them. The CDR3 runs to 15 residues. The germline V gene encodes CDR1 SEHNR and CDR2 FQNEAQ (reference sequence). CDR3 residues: CASSSGGGGYNEQFF. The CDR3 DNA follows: TGTGCCAGCAGTTCCGGAGGGGGGGGGTACAATGAGCAGTTCTTC.